This TCR beta chain originates from a study of cytomegalovirus exposure and HLA in healthy donors (dated by TCRdb to 2016 to 2017). Concerning the study at large: An earlier analysis of roughly 630 of the donors reported about 250 Gb of sequence data and around 110 million unique TCR beta sequences from roughly 180 million T cells. About 280 gigabases of sequencing data and tens of millions of unique TCR sequences made up an early release that covered over 550 HLA-typed donors. Among the approximately 430 genotyped donors, around 79% belonged to the genetic ancestry cluster associated with self-reported Caucasian donors. The study aimed to test whether signatures of past pathogen exposure could be identified by cataloging public T cell receptors. The study profiled the T cell repertoires of about 640 subjects by immunosequencing and related them to cytomegalovirus serostatus. A separate validation cohort of more than 100 different subjects was used in addition to the roughly 700-subject first cohort. To predict cytomegalovirus infection status, the study combined high-throughput TCR immunosequencing, statistical association of individual TCRs with disease status, and machine learning. A later analysis re-analyzed previously published TCR beta repertoires from 650 to 800 donors and added high-resolution HLA genotyping to study TCR occurrence patterns. Rather than using new phenotypic data, the later analysis identified candidate immune exposures from TCR beta sequences and from how often those sequences occurred across donors. An earlier analysis of approximately 500 of the donors applied high-throughput TCR beta sequencing to assess whether each TCR beta V gene segment acted as functional or pseudogenic. Donor age, sex, ethnicity and CMV serostatus were compiled alongside the repertoire data. A later genetic analysis took genome-wide SNP genotypes for about 55% of the 666 donors and used that subset as a discovery cohort. Every discovery cohort repertoire had been produced on one sequencing platform. HLA typing included class I and class II loci at four-digit resolution. Typing coverage varied by locus: about 629-640 donors for A, B, C, DRB1 and DQB1; approximately 500 for DQA1; approximately 610 for DPA1; around 450 for DPB1. Four or five DR-DQ haplotypes were handled as single units for association and clustering because linkage in the cohort was strong. Among roughly 400 genotyped donors of the cohort, an average of about 240,000 unique TCR beta nucleotide sequences were sequenced per donor, about a sixth of them non-productive.

The cohort consisted of hundreds of healthy bone marrow donors. All cohort members were sampled while nominally healthy, although unrecorded immune exposures were likely present. The donor tested CMV seronegative and was one of the 352 seronegative cohort members. A peripheral blood sample was provided by each donor, and peripheral blood mononuclear cells were used for TCR beta sequencing. Genomic DNA extraction from the blood cell samples was performed with the Qiagen DNeasy Blood Extraction Kit. General conclusions and limits of the study: A further reported finding was that TCR beta sequences accurately predicted the HLA-A and HLA-B alleles for most subjects in the first cohort. A cluster of highly shared sequence variants was judged likely to represent a technical artifact of the sequencing pipeline. The study listed 164 TCR beta chains as associated with cytomegalovirus. Because HLA typing was missing for some donors at each locus, association tests included only the typed subset. Several of the top co-occurrence clusters appeared to be linked to parvovirus B19, influenza, CMV and Epstein-Barr virus, according to a later analysis. Cytomegalovirus status was reported to be diagnosed by the classifier with high specificity and sensitivity in both the original and validation cohorts. Correlated functional status among segregating V segments might reflect linkage disequilibrium, but an unknown experimental factor could not be ruled out. Strong co-occurrence of HLA alleles, especially DR and DQ, made assigning TCR associations to individual alleles difficult. Some IMGT-functional V segments, including TRBV6-2 and TRBV6-3, could not be told apart with the 87-base-pair reads, so those segments were excluded. Compared with the 666-donor mean, donors in an Asian-associated ancestry cluster had fewer N-insertions in productive TCRs, according to a later genetic analysis. In vitro tests confirmed that a few of the cytomegalovirus-associated TCR beta chains recognize cytomegalovirus antigens. A later analysis found that most CMV-associated TCR beta chains appeared HLA-restricted, with HLA associations seemingly driven largely by CMV exposure. The only immune exposure information available for the cohort was CMV serostatus. In an earlier analysis of 500 to 650 of the donors, most TCR beta V segments appeared in productive rearrangements about 90% or about 30% of the time, broadly matching IMGT annotations. The presence/absence analyses assumed that sequencing depth was roughly uniform across donors, and that assumption may not be true. Because counts were too low, about 18 rarely observed V segments, including chromosome 9 orphons, were excluded from the earlier analysis of 587 of the donors. The authors suggested that the approach could potentially be extended to other disease states and immunological phenotypes. In a later analysis, the rate of TCR association differed among HLA loci, with DRB1 alleles having the most associated TCRs and HLA-C alleles having the fewest. A later genetic analysis associated a missense DCLRE1C variant with V-gene and J-gene trimming of TCR beta chains, and an independent cohort replicated the association. Specific HLA alleles were associated with 15,000 to 20,000 TCR beta sequences at a false discovery rate of 0.05 in a later analysis. While some public TCRs were present in many individuals, most TCR sequences turned up only very rarely across donors. In a later analysis, HLA-associated TCR beta chains were found to be more clonally expanded and to have lower generation probabilities than equally common non-associated chains. The cohort was sequenced for TCR beta chains only, and without alpha or paired-chain data the features that could be detected were limited.

There are 14 amino acids in the CDR3, from cysteine to phenylalanine inclusive. The retained sequence is limited to the CDR3, 42 bases, with the frame set at the first base. V and J lose 8 bases and 4 bases, and a span of 17 bases separates them. The germline V gene specifies SNHLY as CDR1 and FYNNEI as CDR2. The library came from the immunoSEQ multiplex PCR assay. For the multiplex PCR, a mixture combining 60 forward primers for TCR Vbeta segments and 13 reverse primers for TCR Jbeta segments was used. The CDR3 region of rearranged TCR beta genes was amplified from genomic DNA with a multiplex PCR assay. The Illumina HiSeq System was used to sequence the amplified TCR beta libraries as 87-base-pair reads. As for how the authors treated the data: Across the 670 or so repertoires, a later analysis counted roughly 77 million unique TCR beta chains, 9.5 million to 13 million of which were shared by at least two donors. To remove PCR and sequencing errors, raw reads were error-corrected and collapsed into unique sequences using a nearest-neighbor algorithm that merged closely related sequences. Alignment of CDR3 sequences to IMGT reference sequences was used to assign V, D and J gene segments. For a sequence to be retained, a match of at least six nucleotides to both a V gene segment and a J gene segment was required. A rearrangement counted as productive if the CDR3 had no stop codons and remained in frame with V and J, and every other rearrangement counted as non-productive. Following IMGT convention, CDR3 was defined as the stretch from the second conserved V-encoded cysteine to the conserved J-encoded phenylalanine. Sequences without an unambiguous match to a single V gene segment were excluded from the earlier analysis of a few hundred of the donors. In an earlier analysis of a few hundred of the donors, V segments were called functional above 56.7% productive rearrangements and were called segregating when the between-donor standard deviation exceeded 5%. To diagnose cytomegalovirus status from the catalog of TCR beta chain sequences, a statistical classification framework was built. In a later analysis, V and J genes were assigned by comparing TCR nucleotide sequences against IMGT/GENE-DB human TR gene sequences. Using the TCRdist pipeline, a later analysis assigned CDR3 sequences along with most-parsimonious VDJ recombination scenarios. A later analysis defined each TCR beta chain by its CDR3 amino acid sequence plus V-gene family, and excluded reads lacking a unique V-gene family. To address suspected cross-contamination and a sequencing artifact, a later analysis removed over 500 highly shared, low-generation-probability nucleotide sequences. In a later analysis, a clonal expansion index was calculated for each public chain from normalized within-repertoire ranks of inferred template counts. In a later analysis, generation probabilities were computed with a VDJ recombination model fitted to out-of-frame rearrangements, and the resulting probabilities were checked against IGoR. Hypergeometric tests were used in a later analysis to score TCR-TCR, TCR-HLA and TCR-CMV co-occurrence, with a repertoire-size bias correction applied to the TCR pairs. False discovery rates were estimated in a later analysis by permuting HLA or CMV assignments 20 times. In a later analysis, co-occurring TCRs were grouped with DBSCAN, and TCRdist sequence similarity was added when clustering was performed within HLA-allele-positive subsets. Repertoires with fewer than 30,000 or more than 120,000 public chains were left out of co-occurrence clustering, as were a handful of repertoires with anomalous nucleotide sharing. The table was pulled from immuneACCESS by TCRdb, which kept in-frame rearrangements only. Such tables lose some clones; where checked, under half of the loss comes from unresolved V genes, and the rest has no known cause. V, J and clone size are taken as reported in that table, and D and trimming were inferred from the DNA itself. Here the sample has 150,000 to 200,000 clones; roughly 72% occur a single time. Jointly, the top ten make up 1.5% to 2% of the sample.

In the case of this clone: Its antigen remains undetermined. No base quality information exists; no much larger clone differs at one position.

The sequence came from a man in his thirties or forties in good health and CMV-seronegative. In this chain, TRBV2 is recombined with TRBJ1-1; confidence is insufficient to name the D gene. Sequencing was carried out using PBMCs. The CDR3 is CASRIGGIGTEAFF. The bases are TGTGCCAGCCGGATTGGCGGGATCGGCACTGAAGCTTTCTTT.